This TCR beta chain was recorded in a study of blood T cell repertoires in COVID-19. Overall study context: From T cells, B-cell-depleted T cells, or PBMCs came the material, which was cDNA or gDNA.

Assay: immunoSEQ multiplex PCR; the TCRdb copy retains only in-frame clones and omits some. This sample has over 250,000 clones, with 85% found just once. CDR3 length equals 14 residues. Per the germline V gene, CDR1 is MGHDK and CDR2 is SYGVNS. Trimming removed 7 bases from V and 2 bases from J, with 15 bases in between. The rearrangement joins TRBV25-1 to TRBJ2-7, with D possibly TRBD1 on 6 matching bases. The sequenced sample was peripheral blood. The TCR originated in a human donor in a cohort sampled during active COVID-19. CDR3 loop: CASTDRTYPYEQYF. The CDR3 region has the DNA TGTGCCAGCACCGACAGGACTTACCCCTACGAGCAGTACTTC.